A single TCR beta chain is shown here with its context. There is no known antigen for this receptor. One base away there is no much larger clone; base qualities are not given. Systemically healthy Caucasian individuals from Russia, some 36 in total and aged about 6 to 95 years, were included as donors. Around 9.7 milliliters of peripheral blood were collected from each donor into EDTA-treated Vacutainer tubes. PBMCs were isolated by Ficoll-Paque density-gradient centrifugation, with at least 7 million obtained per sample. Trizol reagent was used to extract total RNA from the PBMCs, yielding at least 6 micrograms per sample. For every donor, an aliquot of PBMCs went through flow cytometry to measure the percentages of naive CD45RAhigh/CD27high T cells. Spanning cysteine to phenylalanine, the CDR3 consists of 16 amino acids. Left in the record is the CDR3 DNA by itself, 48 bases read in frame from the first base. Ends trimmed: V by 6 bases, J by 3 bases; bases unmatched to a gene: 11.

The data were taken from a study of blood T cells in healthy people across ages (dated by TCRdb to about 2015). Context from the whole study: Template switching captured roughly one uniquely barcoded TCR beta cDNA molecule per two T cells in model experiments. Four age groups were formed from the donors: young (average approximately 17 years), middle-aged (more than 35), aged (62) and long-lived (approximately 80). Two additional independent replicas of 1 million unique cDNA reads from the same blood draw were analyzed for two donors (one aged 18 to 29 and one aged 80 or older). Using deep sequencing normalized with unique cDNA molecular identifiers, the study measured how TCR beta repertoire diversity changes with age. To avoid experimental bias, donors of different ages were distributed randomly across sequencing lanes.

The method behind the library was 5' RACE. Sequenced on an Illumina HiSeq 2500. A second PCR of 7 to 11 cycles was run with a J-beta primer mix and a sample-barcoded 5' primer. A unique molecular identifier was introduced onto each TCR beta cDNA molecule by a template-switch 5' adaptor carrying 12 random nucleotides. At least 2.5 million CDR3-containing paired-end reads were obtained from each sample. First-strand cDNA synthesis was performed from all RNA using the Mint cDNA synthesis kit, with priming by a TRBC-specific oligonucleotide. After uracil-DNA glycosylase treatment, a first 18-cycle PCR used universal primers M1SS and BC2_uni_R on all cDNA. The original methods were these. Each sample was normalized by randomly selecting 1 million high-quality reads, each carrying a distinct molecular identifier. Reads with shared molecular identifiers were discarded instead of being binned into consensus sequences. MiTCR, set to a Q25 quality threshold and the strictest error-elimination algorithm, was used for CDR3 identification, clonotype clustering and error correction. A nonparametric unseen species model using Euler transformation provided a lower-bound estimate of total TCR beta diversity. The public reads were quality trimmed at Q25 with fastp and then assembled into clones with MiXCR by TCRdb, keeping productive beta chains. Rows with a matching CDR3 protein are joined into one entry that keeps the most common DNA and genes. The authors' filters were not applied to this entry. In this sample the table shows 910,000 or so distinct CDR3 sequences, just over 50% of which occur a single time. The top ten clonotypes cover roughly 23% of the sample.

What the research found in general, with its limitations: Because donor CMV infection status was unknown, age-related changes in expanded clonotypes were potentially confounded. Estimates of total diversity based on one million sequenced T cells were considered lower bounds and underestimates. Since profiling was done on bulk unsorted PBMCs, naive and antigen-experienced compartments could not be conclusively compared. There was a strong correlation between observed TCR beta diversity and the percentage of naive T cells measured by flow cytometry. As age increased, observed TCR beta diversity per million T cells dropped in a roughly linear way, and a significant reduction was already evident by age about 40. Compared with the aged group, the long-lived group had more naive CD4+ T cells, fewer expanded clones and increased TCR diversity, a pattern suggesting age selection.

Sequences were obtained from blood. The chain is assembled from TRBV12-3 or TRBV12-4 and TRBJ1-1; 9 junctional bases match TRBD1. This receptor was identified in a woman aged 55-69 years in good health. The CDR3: CASRRTGTGTYTEAFF. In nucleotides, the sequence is TGTGCCAGCAGACGAACAGGGACAGGGACCTACACTGAAGCTTTCTTT.